A single sample is the source of the 8 T cell receptor beta chains below, sequenced in a study of a mutant IDH1 vaccine in newly diagnosed glioma (dated by TCRdb to the early 2020s). These receptors' antigens are unknown. The time point label on this specimen signifies: week 47, end of study. Each vaccine dose was 300 ug of a 20-mer mutant IDH1 peptide in Montanide, given subcutaneously with topical imiquimod. Library preparation used the immunoSEQ multiplex PCR assay. TCRdb limited this immuneACCESS table to in-frame rearrangements with V and J called. A share of clones is missing; checked studies link under half to unresolved V genes, and the rest is unexplained. This sample has tens of thousands of clones in its table, and about 81% of those were observed once. Of the sample, approximately 5% is held by the ten largest clones. The starting material was PBMCs, obtained from a glioma patient whose treatment included an IDH1 peptide vaccine. The receptors originated from a man aged 40-55 years with glioma.

This clone showed up just once. The chain combines TRBV27 with TRBJ2-7, with D possibly TRBD2 on 6 matching bases. Germline CDR1 MNHEY, CDR2 SMNVEV (reference sequence). Trimming removed 5 bases at V and 3 bases at J, with 11 bases between. CDR3 size: 13 residues. This CDR3 is CASSAGMGYEQYF. In DNA, the CDR3 is TGTGCCAGCAGTGCGGGAATGGGCTACGAGCAGTACTTC.

The V gene is TRBV27, the J gene TRBJ2-1, with a tentative D call TRBD1 (6 bases). Germline V CDR1 and CDR2: MNHEY, SMNVEV (reference sequence). V lost 10 bases and J lost 2, with 12 bases in between. CDR3 length: 13 residues. CDR3 sequence (DNA): TGTGCCACCAAGACAGGTACCTACAATGAGCAGTTCTTC. Translating gives CATKTGTYNEQFF.

This sequence joins TRBV2 and TRBJ1-3; 9 bases agree with TRBD1. The CDR3 runs to 17 residues. With 5 bases clipped from V and 0 bases from J, the junction kept 8 bases outside the gene matches. The germline gives CDR1 SNHLY, CDR2 FYNNEI. Written as DNA, the CDR3 is TGTGCCAGCAGTTTAAGGGACAGGGTTTTCTCTGGAAACACCATATATTTT. Translated, it gives CASSLRDRVFSGNTIYF.

The CDR3 DNA follows: TGTGCCAGTAGTATTGGACAGGGGACCGGGGAGCTGTTTTTT. This encodes CASSIGQGTGELFF. The chain couples TRBV19 to TRBJ2-2; 9 bases align to TRBD1. V shed 3 bases and J 5 bases; nucleotides not matched to a gene: 1. CDR1 is LNHDA, CDR2 SQIVND, per germline (reference sequence). CDR3 length: 14 residues.

The chain is built from TRBV7-2 and TRBJ2-5, with a weak D call TRBD1 (7 bases). Germline CDR1 SGHTA, CDR2 FQGNSA. This CDR3 has 13 amino acids. V gave up 4 bases and J gave up 5 bases, with 11 bases separating them. This chain's CDR3 is CASSSQGGETQYF. The CDR3, as DNA: TGTGCCAGCAGCTCGCAGGGGGGTGAGACCCAGTACTTC.

The chain employs TRBV4-1 and TRBJ1-4; D is possibly TRBD1 (6 bases). Germline V gene sequence: CDR1 MGHRA, CDR2 YSYEKL. Trimming removed 1 base from V and 5 bases from J, with 17 bases in between. The CDR3 has 17 amino acids. CDR3 region: CASSQVGRARGNEKLFF. DNA of the CDR3: TGCGCCAGCAGCCAAGTGGGAAGGGCCAGGGGCAATGAAAAACTGTTTTTT.

The chain recombines TRBV19 with TRBJ2-1; the match to TRBD1 covers 7 bases. The CDR3 sequence is 15 residues long. V lost 4 bases to trimming and J lost 5 bases; unmatched junction nucleotides: 8. Germline assignment: CDR1 LNHDA and CDR2 SQIVND (reference sequence). The CDR3 DNA reads as TGTGCCAGTAGTAGACAGGGAGAAGTAGACAATGAGCAGTTCTTC. As protein: CASSRQGEVDNEQFF.

The chain couples TRBV2 to TRBJ2-2; 9 positions agree with TRBD2. The CDR3 extends over 17 amino acids. With V trimmed by 4 bases and J by 3 bases, 9 bases remained unmatched. Germline assignment: CDR1 SNHLY and CDR2 FYNNEI. The CDR3 reads CASSGGSGGFYTGELFF. The CDR3 nucleotides are TGTGCCAGCAGTGGTGGCAGCGGGGGGTTCTACACCGGGGAGCTGTTTTTT.